A selection of T cell receptor beta chains follows, all from one sample in a study of T cells in Graves' hyperthyroidism and ophthalmopathy. TCRdb reprocessed the multiplex PCR reads with MiXCR, giving one entry per CDR3 protein. The table lists nearly 600,000 distinct CDR3 sequences, approximately 14% of them singletons. The specimen sequenced was blood. Receptors originate from a woman between 18 and 29 years old with Graves' ophthalmopathy. Both conserved end residues are part of each CDR3. Each record gives: V gene, J gene, D gene, clone size, CDR3 protein, CDR3 DNA. D genes are given only for firm matches. Clone size, where shown, is once, few, many, or a class for clones that have expanded.

>TRBV7-8|TRBJ2-5|-|few
CASRPRQSLQETQYF
TGTGCCAGCAGACCCAGACAGAGCCTACAAGAGACCCAGTACTTC
>TRBV11-2|TRBJ2-7|-|many
CASSSWDFSYEQYF
TGTGCCAGCAGCTCCTGGGACTTCTCCTACGAGCAGTACTTC
>TRBV9|TRBJ1-2|TRBD1|many
CASSADRGGYTF
TGTGCCAGCAGCGCGGACAGGGGCGGCTACACCTTC
>TRBV12-5|TRBJ2-1|TRBD2|many
CASGASGSLNEQFF
TGTGCTAGTGGTGCTAGCGGGAGCCTCAATGAGCAGTTCTTC
>TRBV2|TRBJ2-6|-|many
CASRNMGAWGANVLTF
TGTGCCAGCAGGAATATGGGGGCGTGGGGGGCCAACGTCCTGACTTTC
>TRBV5-1|TRBJ2-2|TRBD1|-
CASSSGQGPNTGELFF
TGCGCCAGCAGCTCAGGACAGGGGCCGAACACCGGGGAGCTGTTTTTT
>TRBV7-7|TRBJ2-5|TRBD2|few
CASSSGLAGARETQYF
TGTGCTAGCAGCTCGGGACTAGCGGGAGCGAGGGAGACCCAGTACTTC
>TRBV19|TRBJ1-3|-|-
CASSTYSSGNTIYF
TGTGCCAGTAGTACGTACAGCTCTGGAAACACCATATATTTT
>TRBV7-9|TRBJ2-3|-|-
CASSSSDARTDTQYF
TGTGCCAGCAGCTCCTCGGATGCGCGCACAGATACGCAGTATTTT
>TRBV11-3|TRBJ2-2|TRBD1|many
CASSSQVNTGESGELFF
TGTGCCAGCAGCTCCCAGGTCAACACAGGGGAGAGCGGGGAGCTGTTTTTT
>TRBV10-3|TRBJ1-2|-|-
CAISESGGSANYGYTF
TGTGCCATCAGTGAGTCCGGCGGGAGCGCTAACTATGGCTACACCTTC
>TRBV6-2/TRBV6-3|TRBJ2-5|TRBD2|many
CASKASGRAETQYF
TGTGCCAGCAAAGCTAGCGGGAGGGCAGAGACCCAGTACTTC
>TRBV19|TRBJ2-1|TRBD2|few
CASSLSSGRNDEQFF
TGTGCCAGTAGTCTCAGTAGCGGGAGAAATGATGAGCAGTTCTTC
>TRBV4-1|TRBJ1-2|-|-
CASSQDSFEFYGYTF
TGCGCCAGCAGCCAAGATTCTTTTGAATTCTATGGCTACACCTTC
>TRBV7-9|TRBJ1-1|-|many
CASSRTRQPPTEAFF
TGTGCCAGCAGCAGAACTCGCCAGCCTCCCACTGAAGCTTTCTTT
>TRBV19|TRBJ2-1|-|-
CASSIGSPGINEQFF
TGTGCCAGTAGTATAGGGTCCCCGGGAATTAATGAGCAGTTCTTC
>TRBV4-2|TRBJ2-2|TRBD1|many
CASSQGQGQGATGELFF
TGTGCCAGCAGCCAAGGTCAGGGACAGGGGGCGACCGGGGAGCTGTTTTTT
>TRBV6-2/TRBV6-3|TRBJ1-5|TRBD1|many
CASRIQGNQPQHF
TGTGCCAGCAGGATACAGGGGAACCAGCCCCAGCATTTT
>TRBV6-1|TRBJ2-6|-|-
CARGDLGGSGANVLTF
TGTGCCAGGGGGGACCTAGGGGGGTCTGGGGCCAACGTCCTGACTTTC
>TRBV6-5|TRBJ2-7|TRBD2|many
CASSYSRLAEDEQYF
TGTGCCAGCAGTTACTCTCGACTAGCGGAGGACGAGCAGTACTTC
>TRBV20-1|TRBJ1-1|-|many
CSARDLGGTPKGAFF
TGCAGTGCTAGAGATCTCGGCGGGACACCCAAGGGAGCTTTCTTT
>TRBV12-5|TRBJ2-7|-|many
CASGTGHEQYF
TGTGCTAGTGGGACGGGCCACGAGCAGTACTTC
>TRBV20-1|TRBJ2-3|-|few
CSARDDWQEATDTQYF
TGCAGTGCTAGAGATGATTGGCAGGAGGCCACAGATACGCAGTATTTT
>TRBV6-1|TRBJ2-5|-|-
CASSESSTGLETQYF
TGTGCCAGCAGTGAATCCTCAACAGGGTTGGAGACCCAGTACTTC